Below are 10 T cell receptor beta chains sequenced from a single sample in a study of beta chain features in type 1 diabetes. General study results and limits: TCRB CDR3 length was moderately but significantly reduced in all four CD4+ subsets of Type 1 diabetes patients.

No antigens are known for them. Every bit of the isolated RNA underwent reverse transcription, so sequencing read expressed TCRB transcripts. Some clones are missing from TCRdb's copy, which holds only in-frame ones; the method was immunoSEQ multiplex PCR. The data show some 350,000 clones, roughly 12% seen once. Sequenced input: naive CD4+ T cells from blood. The origin of the receptors is a woman younger than 30 with type 1 diabetes.

The chain couples TRBV11-3 to TRBJ1-2; 9 bases fit TRBD1. The CDR3 sequence is 15 residues long. The junction had 9 bases not matched to a gene; V was cut back by 5 bases and J by 5 bases. Germline V gives CDR1 SGHNT, CDR2 YENEEA. The CDR3 sequence is CASSQRTGARYGYTF. The CDR3 nucleotides read TGTGCCAGCAGCCAACGGACAGGGGCCCGGTATGGCTACACCTTC.

This clone was detected a few times. V is TRBV29-1 and J is TRBJ1-1, with D possibly TRBD1 on 5 matching bases. V lost 5 bases to trimming and J lost 2 bases, with 12 bases between them. Per the germline V gene, CDR1 is SQVTM and CDR2 is ANQGSEA. The CDR3 covers 13 residues. Written as DNA, the CDR3 is TGCAGCGTTAGGACATCGTTAAACACTGAAGCTTTCTTT. Its translation is CSVRTSLNTEAFF.

This clone has only a few counts. The chain combines TRBV30 with TRBJ2-5, with TRBD2 matching 7 bases. Per the germline V gene, CDR1 is GTSNPN and CDR2 is SVGIG (reference sequence). The CDR3 is made up of 13 amino acids. The J segment lost 5 bases and the V segment lost 2 bases, leaving 5 bases of the junction unmatched. CDR3 residues: CAWSLGGRETQYF. For the CDR3, the DNA is TGTGCCTGGAGTCTGGGAGGGCGGGAGACCCAGTACTTC.

There are a few counts of this clone. The chain links TRBV5-1 to TRBJ2-7, with 8 nucleotides matching TRBD1. The CDR3 loop spans 14 amino acids. V was pared by 4 bases and J by 4 bases, with 7 bases of the junction left unmatched. Germline CDR1 is SGHRS and CDR2 is YFSETQ. CDR3 amino acids: CASSTGQGFYEQYF. DNA of the CDR3: TGCGCCAGCAGCACCGGACAGGGTTTTTACGAGCAGTACTTC.

This clone occurred a few times. The V call is TRBV30, the J call TRBJ2-1; 7 bases match TRBD2. V lost 1 base to trimming and J lost 7 bases; unmatched junction nucleotides: 10. Germline-derived CDR1 and CDR2 are GTSNPN and SVGIG (reference sequence). This CDR3 is 15 amino acids long. CDR3 loop: CAWSAPPGLKNEQFF. CDR3 nucleotides: TGTGCCTGGAGTGCGCCCCCGGGACTAAAAAATGAGCAGTTCTTC. The variable domain in full, with the rest retrieved from reference TRBV30 and TRBJ2-1, is SQTIHQWPATLVQPVGSPLSLECTVEGTSNPNLYWYRQAAGRGLQLLFYSVGIGQISSEVPQNLSASRPQDRQFILSSKKLLLSDSGFYLCAWSAPPGLKNEQFFGPGTRLTVL.

This clone was counted between two and nine times. The gene calls are TRBV27 and TRBJ2-5; D may be TRBD2 (5 bases). The CDR3 is 14 amino acids. The germline V and J ends were trimmed by 3 bases and 6 bases, with 14 bases remaining between them. From germline, CDR1 is MNHEY and CDR2 SMNVEV (reference sequence). CDR3 nucleotides: TGTGCCAGCAGTTTCAACGGGGTTCCGCAGACCCAGTACTTC. Protein sequence: CASSFNGVPQTQYF.

This clone was counted a few times. The CDR3 bases are TGTGCCAGCAAGGAATCGGGGGGCGTCTGGGACGAGCAGTACTTC. It encodes CASKESGGVWDEQYF. The V call is TRBV2, the J call TRBJ2-7; D might be TRBD2 (7 bases). Trimming removed 7 bases from V and 5 bases from J, with 21 bases in between. Germline V gene lookup returns CDR1 SNHLY and CDR2 FYNNEI. This CDR3 is built from 15 residues.

This clone was seen more than once but under ten times. The chain combines TRBV12-5 with TRBJ1-1; D is undetermined. This CDR3 is built from 15 residues. Germline-derived CDR1 and CDR2 are LGHNT and FRNRAP. The V gene lost 2 bases and the J gene lost 2 bases, with 12 bases spanning the gap. CDR3 loop: CASGLISWANTEAFF. Here the CDR3 DNA reads TGTGCTAGTGGTTTGATTTCTTGGGCTAACACTGAAGCTTTCTTT.

This chain uses TRBV5-6 with TRBJ2-2, with D tentatively TRBD1 (6 bases). The CDR3 runs 15 residues. Trimming took 1 base from V and 3 from J, leaving 10 bases between them. CDR1 and CDR2 (germline): SGHDT, YYEEEE. CDR3 protein: CASSLHTGYTGELFF. As DNA, the CDR3 is TGTGCCAGCAGCTTGCATACAGGGTACACCGGGGAGCTGTTTTTT.

This sequence joins TRBV11-2 and TRBJ1-1, with D hard to call. This CDR3 spans 13 amino acids. From germline, CDR1 is SGHAT and CDR2 FQNNGV. Trimming took off 5 bases at V and 4 bases at J, with 11 bases between the two ends. CDR3 protein: CASSPRVGTEAFF. CDR3 coding DNA: TGTGCCAGCAGCCCCCGGGTGGGCACTGAAGCTTTCTTT.